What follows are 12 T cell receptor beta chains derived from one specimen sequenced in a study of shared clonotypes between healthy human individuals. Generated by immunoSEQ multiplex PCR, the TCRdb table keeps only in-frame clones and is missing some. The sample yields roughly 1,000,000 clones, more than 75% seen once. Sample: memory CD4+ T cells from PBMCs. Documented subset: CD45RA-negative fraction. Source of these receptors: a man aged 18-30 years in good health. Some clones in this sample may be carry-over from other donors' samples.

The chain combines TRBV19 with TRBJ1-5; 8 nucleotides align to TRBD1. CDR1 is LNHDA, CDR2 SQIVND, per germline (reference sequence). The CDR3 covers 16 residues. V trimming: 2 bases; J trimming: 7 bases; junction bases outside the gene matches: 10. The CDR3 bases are TGTGCCAGTAGTATACAGGGGGCTTCGATAGGGCAGCCCCAGCATTTT. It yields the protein CASSIQGASIGQPQHF.

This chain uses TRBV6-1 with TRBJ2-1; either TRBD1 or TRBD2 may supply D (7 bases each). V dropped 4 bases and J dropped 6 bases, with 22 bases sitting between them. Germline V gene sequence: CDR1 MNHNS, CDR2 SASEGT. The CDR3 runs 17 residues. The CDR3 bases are TGTGCCAGCAGTGTCAGGGGGGGGACAGTGAGCCTCAATGAGCAGTTCTTC. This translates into CASSVRGGTVSLNEQFF.

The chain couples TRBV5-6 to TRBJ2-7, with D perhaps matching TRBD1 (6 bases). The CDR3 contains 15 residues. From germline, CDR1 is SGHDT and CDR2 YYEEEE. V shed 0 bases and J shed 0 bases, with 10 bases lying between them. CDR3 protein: CASSLVGTHSYEQYF. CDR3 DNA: TGTGCCAGCAGCTTGGTTGGGACACACTCCTACGAGCAGTACTTC.

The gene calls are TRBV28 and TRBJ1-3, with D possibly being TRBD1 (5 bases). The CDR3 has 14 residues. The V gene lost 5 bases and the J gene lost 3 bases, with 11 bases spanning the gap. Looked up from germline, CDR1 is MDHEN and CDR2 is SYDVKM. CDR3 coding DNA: TGTGCCAGCAGTCCCTTGGGGGGTGGAAACACCATATATTTT. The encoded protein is CASSPLGGGNTIYF.

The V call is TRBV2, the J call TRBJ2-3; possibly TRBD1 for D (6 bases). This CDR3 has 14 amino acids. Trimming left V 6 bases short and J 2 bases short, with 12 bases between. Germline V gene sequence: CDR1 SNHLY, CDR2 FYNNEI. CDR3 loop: CASRGDKVTDTQYF. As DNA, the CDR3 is TGTGCCAGCAGGGGGGACAAGGTCACAGATACGCAGTATTTT.

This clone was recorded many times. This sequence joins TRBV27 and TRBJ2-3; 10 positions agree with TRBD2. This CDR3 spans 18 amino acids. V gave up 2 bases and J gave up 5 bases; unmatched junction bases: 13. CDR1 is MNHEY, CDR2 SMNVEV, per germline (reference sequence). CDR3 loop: CASSLNPLVAGGGDTQYF. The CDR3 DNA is TGTGCCAGCAGTTTAAATCCCTTAGTAGCGGGAGGAGGAGATACGCAGTATTTT.

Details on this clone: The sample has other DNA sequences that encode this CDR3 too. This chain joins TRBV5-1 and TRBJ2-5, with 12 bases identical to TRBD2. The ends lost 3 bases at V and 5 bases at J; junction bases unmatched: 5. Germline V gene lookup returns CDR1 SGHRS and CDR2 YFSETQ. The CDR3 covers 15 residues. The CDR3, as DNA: TGCGCCAGCAGCTCGGGACTAGCGGGCTTCGAGACCCAGTACTTC. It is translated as CASSSGLAGFETQYF. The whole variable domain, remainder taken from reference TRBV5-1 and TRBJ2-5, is KAGVTQTPRYLIKTRGQQVTLSCSPISGHRSVSWYQQTPGQGLQFLFEYFSETQRNKGNFPGRFSGRQFSNSRSEMNVSTLELGDSALYLCASSSGLAGFETQYFGPGTRLLVL.

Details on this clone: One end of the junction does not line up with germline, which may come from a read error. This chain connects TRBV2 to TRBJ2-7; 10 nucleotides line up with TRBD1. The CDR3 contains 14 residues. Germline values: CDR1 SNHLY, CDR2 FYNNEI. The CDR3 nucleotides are TGTGCCAGCAGTGAAGTGGTCGGGGGGGGACAGGGGACCTTC. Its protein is CASSEVVGGGQGTF.

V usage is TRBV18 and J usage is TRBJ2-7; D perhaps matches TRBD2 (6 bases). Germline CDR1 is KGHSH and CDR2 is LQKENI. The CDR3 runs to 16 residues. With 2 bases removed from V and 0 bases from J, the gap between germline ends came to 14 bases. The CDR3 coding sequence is TGTGCCAGCTCACCAACGCGAGCCGGGAGCTCCTACGAGCAGTACTTC. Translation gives CASSPTRAGSSYEQYF.

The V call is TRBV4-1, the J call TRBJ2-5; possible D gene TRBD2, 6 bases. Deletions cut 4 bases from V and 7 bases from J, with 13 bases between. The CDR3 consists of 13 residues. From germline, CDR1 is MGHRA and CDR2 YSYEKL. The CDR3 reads CASSPRLEGTQYF. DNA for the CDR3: TGCGCCAGCAGCCCCAGACTAGAGGGGACCCAGTACTTC.

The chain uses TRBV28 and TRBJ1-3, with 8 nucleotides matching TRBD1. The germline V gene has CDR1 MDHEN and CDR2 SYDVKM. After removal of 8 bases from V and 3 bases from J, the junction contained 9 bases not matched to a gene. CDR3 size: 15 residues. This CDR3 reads CASGPGQGFGNTIYF. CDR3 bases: TGTGCCAGCGGCCCCGGACAGGGCTTTGGAAACACCATATATTTT.

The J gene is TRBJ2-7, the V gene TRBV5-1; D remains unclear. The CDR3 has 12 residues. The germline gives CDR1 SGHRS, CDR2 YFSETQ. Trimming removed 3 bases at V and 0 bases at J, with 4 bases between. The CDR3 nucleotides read TGCGCCAGCAGCTCGGCCTCCTACGAGCAGTACTTC. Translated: CASSSASYEQYF.